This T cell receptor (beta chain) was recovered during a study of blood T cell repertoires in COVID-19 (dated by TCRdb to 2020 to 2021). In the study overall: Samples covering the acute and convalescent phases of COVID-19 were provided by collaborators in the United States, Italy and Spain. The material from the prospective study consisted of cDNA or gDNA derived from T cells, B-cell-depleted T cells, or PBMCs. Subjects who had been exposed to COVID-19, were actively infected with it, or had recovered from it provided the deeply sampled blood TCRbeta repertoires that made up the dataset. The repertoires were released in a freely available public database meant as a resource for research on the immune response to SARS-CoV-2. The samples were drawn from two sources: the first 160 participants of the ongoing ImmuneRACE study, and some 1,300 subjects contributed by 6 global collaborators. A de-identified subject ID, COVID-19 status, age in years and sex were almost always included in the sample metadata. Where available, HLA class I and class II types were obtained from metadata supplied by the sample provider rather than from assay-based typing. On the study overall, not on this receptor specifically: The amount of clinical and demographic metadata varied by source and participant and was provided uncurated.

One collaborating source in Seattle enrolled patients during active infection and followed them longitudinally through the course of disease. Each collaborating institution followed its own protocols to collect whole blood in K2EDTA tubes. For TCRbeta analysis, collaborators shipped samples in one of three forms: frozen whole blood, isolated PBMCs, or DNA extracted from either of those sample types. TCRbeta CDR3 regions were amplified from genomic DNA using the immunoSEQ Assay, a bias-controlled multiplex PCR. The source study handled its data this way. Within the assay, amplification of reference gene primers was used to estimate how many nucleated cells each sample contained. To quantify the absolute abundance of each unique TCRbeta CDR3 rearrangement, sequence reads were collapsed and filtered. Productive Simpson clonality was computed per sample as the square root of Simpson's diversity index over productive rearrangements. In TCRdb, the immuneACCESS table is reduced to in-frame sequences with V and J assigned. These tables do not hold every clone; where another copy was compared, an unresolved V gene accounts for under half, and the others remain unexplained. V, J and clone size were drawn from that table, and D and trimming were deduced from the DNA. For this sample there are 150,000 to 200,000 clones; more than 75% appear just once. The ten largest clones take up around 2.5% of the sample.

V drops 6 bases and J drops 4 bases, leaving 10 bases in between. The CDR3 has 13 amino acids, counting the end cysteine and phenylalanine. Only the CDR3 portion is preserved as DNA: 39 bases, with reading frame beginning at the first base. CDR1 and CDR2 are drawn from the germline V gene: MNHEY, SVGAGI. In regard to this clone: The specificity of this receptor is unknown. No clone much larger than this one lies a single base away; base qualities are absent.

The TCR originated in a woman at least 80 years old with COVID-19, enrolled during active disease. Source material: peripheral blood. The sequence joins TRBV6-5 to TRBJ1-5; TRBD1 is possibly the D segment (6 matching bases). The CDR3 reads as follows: CASSLGQNQPQHF. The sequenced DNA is TGTGCCAGCAGCCTTGGACAGAATCAGCCCCAGCATTTT.